The clone carrying this T cell receptor (beta chain) was seen only a few times. A single record per CDR3 protein comes from TCRdb applying MiXCR to the RT-PCR reads. The sample carries approximately 500,000 distinct CDR3 sequences, 10% to 15% recorded once. This record comes from a study of response to subunit inactivated influenza vaccine. This sequence originates from a middle-aged man who received an inactivated influenza vaccine. The sample consisted of PBMCs from blood, taken about 6 weeks after vaccination.

The DNA of the CDR3 is TGCAGTGCTAGAGAAGTCCAGGGGCCCGATGGAAACACCATATATTTT. Encoded protein: CSAREVQGPDGNTIYF. This chain uses TRBV20-1 with TRBJ1-3; a weak D match, TRBD1 (6 bases). The germline CDR1 and CDR2 sequences are DFQATT and SNEGSKA (reference sequence). The V end was cut by 0 bases, the J end by 3 bases, with 15 bases between. The CDR3 totals 16 residues.